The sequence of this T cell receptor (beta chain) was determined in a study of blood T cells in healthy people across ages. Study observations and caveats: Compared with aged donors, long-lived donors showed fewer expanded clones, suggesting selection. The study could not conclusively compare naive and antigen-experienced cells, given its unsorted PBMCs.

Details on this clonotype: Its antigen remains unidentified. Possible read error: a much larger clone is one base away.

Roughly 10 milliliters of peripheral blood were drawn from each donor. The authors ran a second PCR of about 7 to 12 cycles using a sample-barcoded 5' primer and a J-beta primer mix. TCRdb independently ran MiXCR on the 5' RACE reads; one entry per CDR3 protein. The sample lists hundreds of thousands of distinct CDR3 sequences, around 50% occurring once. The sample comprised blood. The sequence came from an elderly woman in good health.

The CDR3 bases are TGTGCCAGCAGCCACGAGTGGACTATGCAGTACTTC. It yields the protein CASSHEWTMQYF. V gene TRBV3-1 combines with J gene TRBJ2-7; D possibly corresponds to TRBD2 (6 bases). The germline CDR1 and CDR2 sequences are LGHDT and YNNKEL (reference sequence). V was trimmed by 3 bases and J by 9 bases, leaving 12 bases between them. The CDR3 is 12 residues long.